One TCR beta chain is described in this entry. Germline assignment: CDR1 GTSNPN and CDR2 SVGIG (reference sequence). V was trimmed by 0 bases and J by 8 bases, leaving 19 bases between them. CDR3 length equals 16 residues. This sample stems from a study of cytomegalovirus exposure and HLA in healthy donors. PCR amplification relied on 60 Vbeta primers (plus 13 Jbeta primers). The protocol was immunoSEQ multiplex PCR, while the TCRdb copy is restricted to in-frame clones and leaves out a portion. This sample carries 210,000 or so clones, roughly four fifths of them seen once, and the ten largest clones take 1.4%.

The rearrangement links TRBV30 to TRBJ1-4; D not resolved. The receptor was isolated from a girl aged 5 to 17 in good health and CMV-seronegative. Sequenced material: PBMCs. In DNA form, the CDR3 reads TGTGCCTGGAGTGTAGGCCGGCTAAGACTAGGGGAAAAACTGTTTTTT. Translating it yields CAWSVGRLRLGEKLFF.